The 27 T cell receptor beta chains below were found in one sample sequenced in a study of blood T cell repertoires in COVID-19 (dated by TCRdb to 2018 to 2021). Library creation used the immunoSEQ multiplex PCR assay. TCRdb stores this immuneACCESS table with in-frame sequences only. Part of the clones is absent; in the studies checked, under half of the shortfall reflects unresolved V genes, and no reason is known for the rest. The sample includes about 55,000 clones, with around 80% observed a single time. Clones ranked in the top ten supply over 5.5% of the sample. What was sequenced was peripheral blood. Every receptor here comes from a human donor in a cohort sampled during active or convalescent COVID-19.

The V and J genes are TRBV6-5 and TRBJ2-7; tentative D call: TRBD2 (5 bases). This CDR3 has 13 amino acids. Germline CDR1 is MNHEY and CDR2 is SVGAGI. V gave up 6 bases and J gave up 5 bases, with 14 bases separating them. CDR3 nucleotide sequence: TGTGCCAGCAGCCCACCCGGGAAACACGAGCAGTACTTC. This sequence encodes CASSPPGKHEQYF.

CDR3 DNA sequence: TGTGCCAGTAACACTAACAGGGTTGGTCAGCCCCAGCATTTT. It specifies CASNTNRVGQPQHF. The chain links TRBV19 to TRBJ1-5; perhaps TRBD1 as D (6 bases). The CDR3 is made up of 14 amino acids. The germline V gene has CDR1 LNHDA and CDR2 SQIVND (reference sequence). V was cut by 7 bases and J by 6 bases, with 16 bases left in between.

The CDR3 region is CASRPGGPYNEQFF. For the CDR3, the DNA is TGTGCCAGCAGGCCGGGGGGCCCCTACAATGAGCAGTTCTTC. This chain links TRBV7-6 with TRBJ2-1; D possibly corresponds to TRBD2 (7 bases). Germline V gene sequence: CDR1 SGHVS, CDR2 FNYEAQ. The CDR3 has 14 residues. V lost 6 bases to trimming and J lost 2 bases, with 11 bases between them.

This rearrangement joins TRBV6-5 to TRBJ2-7, with 7 positions matching TRBD2. Per germline, CDR1 MNHEY and CDR2 SVGAGI. The CDR3 is made up of 12 amino acids. J was trimmed by 2 bases and V by 6 bases; bases with no gene match: 1. CDR3 nucleotides: TGTGCCAGCAGAACTAGCGCCTACGAGCAGTACTTC. Protein: CASRTSAYEQYF.

V and J are TRBV3-1 (or the pseudogene TRBV3-2) and TRBJ2-7; tentative D call: TRBD2 (5 bases). There are 14 residues in the CDR3. Trimming stripped 6 bases from V and 5 bases from J, with 17 bases between. From germline, CDR1 is LGHDT and CDR2 YNNKEL (reference sequence). CDR3 DNA sequence: TGTGCCAGCAGTCAGGAACTAGTCGGTAACGAGCAGTACTTC. It encodes CASSQELVGNEQYF.

This clone has a single count. V is TRBV6-5 and J is TRBJ1-6, with 11 bases fitting TRBD1. This CDR3 is 15 amino acids long. Germline V CDR1 and CDR2: MNHEY, SVGAGI. V gave up 7 bases and J gave up 9 bases; unmatched junction bases: 8. CDR3 region: CASTRTGGGSSPLHF. The CDR3 region has the DNA TGTGCCAGCACTCGGACAGGGGGCGGTAGTTCACCCCTCCACTTT.

The J gene is TRBJ1-2, the V gene TRBV18, with 11 bases fitting TRBD1. V gave up 8 bases and J gave up 6 bases; unmatched junction bases: 11. The CDR3 runs to 15 residues. Germline values: CDR1 KGHSH, CDR2 LQKENI. CDR3: CASTRTGGYLDGYTF. In DNA form, the CDR3 reads TGTGCCAGCACACGGACAGGGGGCTATCTCGATGGCTACACCTTC.

The chain uses TRBV4-3 and TRBJ2-5; D is ambiguous. The length of the CDR3 is 15 residues. CDR1 is LGHNA, CDR2 YSLEER, per germline. V was trimmed by 4 bases and J by 3 bases, leaving 15 bases between them. The CDR3 DNA sequence: TGCGCCAGCAGCCCCCTGCTAATAACTAAAGAGACCCAGTACTTC. This codes for CASSPLLITKETQYF.

This clone has a handful of counts. V usage is TRBV7-9 and J usage is TRBJ2-7, with D possibly being TRBD1 (6 bases). The CDR3 is 13 amino acids. The germline gives CDR1 SEHNR, CDR2 FQNEAQ (reference sequence). Trimming shortened V by 8 bases and J by 6 bases, and 17 bases separated the two germline ends. The CDR3 DNA sequence: TGTGCCAGCGAGGCAGGGGATGGGGGCGAGCAGTACTTC. As protein: CASEAGDGGEQYF.

The chain joins TRBV18 to TRBJ1-3; 7 bases map to TRBD1. This CDR3 comprises 16 residues. The J segment lost 4 bases and the V segment lost 2 bases, leaving 8 bases of the junction unmatched. Germline V gives CDR1 KGHSH, CDR2 LQKENI. CDR3 in amino acids: CASSPNRGEAGNTIYF. The CDR3 DNA reads TGTGCCAGCTCACCAAACAGGGGAGAGGCGGGAAACACCATATATTTT.

The V call is TRBV19, the J call TRBJ2-3; 9 nucleotides align to TRBD1. This CDR3 has 15 amino acids. Trimming removed 6 bases from V and 3 bases from J; junction bases left unmatched: 7. Germline V gene sequence: CDR1 LNHDA, CDR2 SQIVND (reference sequence). CDR3 sequence reads: CASRTGQGRTDTQYF. CDR3 DNA sequence: TGTGCCAGTAGGACGGGACAGGGCCGGACAGATACGCAGTATTTT.

The chain uses TRBV24-1 and TRBJ1-5; D is possibly TRBD1 (5 bases). The CDR3 runs 16 residues. Deletions cut 4 bases from V and 7 bases from J, with 19 bases between. From germline, CDR1 is KGHDR and CDR2 SFDVKD. The CDR3 coding sequence is TGTGCCACCAGTGACCGCTGGGGCGGCCTCGGACAGCCCCAGCATTTT. It translates to CATSDRWGGLGQPQHF.

The genes are TRBV7-2 and TRBJ1-2; 7 bases are shared with TRBD1. V was pared by 1 base and J by 4 bases, with 6 bases of the junction left unmatched. Germline CDR1 reads SGHTA; CDR2 reads FQGNSA. The CDR3 is made up of 15 amino acids. The CDR3: CASSLDRGSGYGYTF. CDR3 bases: TGTGCCAGCAGCTTAGACAGGGGCTCCGGCTATGGCTACACCTTC.

The CDR3 sequence: CASSSTSAPSSGANVLTF. The DNA of the CDR3 is TGCGCCAGCAGCTCGACTAGCGCGCCAAGTAGTGGGGCCAACGTCCTGACTTTC. V usage is TRBV5-1 and J usage is TRBJ2-6, with 8 bases fitting TRBD2. Losses at the gene ends were 3 bases for V and 3 bases for J; bases not matched to a gene: 11. Germline CDR1 SGHRS, CDR2 YFSETQ. The CDR3 contains 18 residues. Based on the CDR3 plus reference TRBV5-1 and TRBJ2-6, the full variable domain is KAGVTQTPRYLIKTRGQQVTLSCSPISGHRSVSWYQQTPGQGLQFLFEYFSETQRNKGNFPGRFSGRQFSNSRSEMNVSTLELGDSALYLCASSSTSAPSSGANVLTFGAGSRLTVL.

The rearrangement uses TRBV29-1 and TRBJ1-4; D ambiguous. This CDR3 has 13 residues. Germline V gene lookup returns CDR1 SQVTM and CDR2 ANQGSEA. Trimming took 4 bases from V and 5 from J, leaving 11 bases between them. This CDR3 is CSVGLGTNEKLFF. The CDR3 DNA reads TGCAGCGTTGGCCTCGGTACCAATGAAAAACTGTTTTTT.

In its sample, this clone was seen a few times. The gene calls are TRBV4-2 and TRBJ2-1, with 9 bases fitting TRBD1. Germline values: CDR1 LGHNA, CDR2 YNFKEQ. The CDR3 sequence is 16 residues long. With V trimmed by 1 base and J by 4 bases, 5 bases remained unmatched. In DNA, the CDR3 is TGTGCCAGCAGCCAAGGTTCCGGACAGGGGTACAATGAGCAGTTCTTC. Translation gives CASSQGSGQGYNEQFF.

This chain connects TRBV5-4 to TRBJ2-7, with D possibly matching TRBD2 (6 bases). This CDR3 contains 14 residues. The V end was cut by 6 bases, the J end by 0 bases, with 13 bases between. Per the germline V gene, CDR1 is SGHNT and CDR2 is YYREEE (reference sequence). CDR3 sequence (DNA): TGTGCCAGCACCTGGGACTCGGGCTCCTACGAGCAGTACTTC. Residues: CASTWDSGSYEQYF. Based on the CDR3 plus reference TRBV5-4 and TRBJ2-7, the full variable domain is ETGVTQSPTHLIKTRGQQVTLRCSSQSGHNTVSWYQQALGQGPQFIFQYYREEENGRGNFPPRFSGLQFPNYSSELNVNALELDDSALYLCASTWDSGSYEQYFGPGTRLTVT.

J is TRBJ2-3 and V is TRBV5-4, with 13 nucleotides matching TRBD2. This CDR3 is 17 amino acids long. Unmatched junction bases numbered 6, after V lost 2 bases and J lost 3 bases. Germline CDR1 reads SGHNT; CDR2 reads YYREEE (reference sequence). This CDR3 is CASSFKLAGGLTDTQYF. CDR3 sequence (DNA): TGTGCCAGCAGCTTTAAACTAGCGGGGGGGCTGACAGATACGCAGTATTTT.

The chain uses TRBV6-5 and TRBJ2-7, with unresolved D. Trimming cost V 4 bases and J 6 bases, with 13 bases left between them. The V gene's germline CDR1 is MNHEY and CDR2 SVGAGI. The CDR3 runs to 13 residues. DNA for the CDR3: TGTGCCAGCAGTTCGTTATCTCTAGGCGAGCAGTACTTC. It translates to CASSSLSLGEQYF.

CDR3 nucleotide sequence: TGTGCCAGCAGCTTGATGGGGGCTCGTTACACCTTC. Translating it yields CASSLMGARYTF. This rearrangement joins TRBV5-6 to TRBJ1-2; possible D gene TRBD1, 6 bases. Trimming cost V 1 base and J 11 bases, with 12 bases left between them. Germline V lookup: CDR1 SGHDT, CDR2 YYEEEE. The CDR3 totals 12 residues. Drawing the rest from reference TRBV5-6 and TRBJ1-2, the complete variable domain is DAGVTQSPTHLIKTRGQQVTLRCSPKSGHDTVSWYQQALGQGPQFIFQYYEEEERQRGNFPDRFSGHQFPNYSSELNVNALLLGDSALYLCASSLMGARYTFGSGTRLTVV.

This sequence joins TRBV4-2 and TRBJ2-1, with D possibly being TRBD1 (6 bases). V was trimmed by 0 bases and J by 2 bases, leaving 8 bases between them. CDR1 and CDR2 (germline): LGHNA, YNFKEQ. The CDR3 sequence is 15 residues long. This chain's CDR3 is CASSQEAGAYNEQFF. CDR3 bases: TGTGCCAGCAGCCAAGAGGCAGGGGCCTACAATGAGCAGTTCTTC.

The chain has TRBV5-1 and TRBJ1-2; D gene uncertain. The CDR3 sequence is 14 residues long. Trimming removed 1 base from V and 0 bases from J, with 7 bases in between. Germline lookup yields CDR1 SGHRS and CDR2 YFSETQ. DNA of the CDR3: TGCGCCAGCAGCTTGCAGGCAGCTAACTATGGCTACACCTTC. Translated, it gives CASSLQAANYGYTF.

The chain employs TRBV3-1 (or the pseudogene TRBV3-2) and TRBJ1-1; the D is unclear. Germline assignment: CDR1 LGHDT and CDR2 YNNKEL (reference sequence). The V end lost 0 bases, the J end lost 4 bases, and 15 bases lay between the germline ends. This CDR3 region has 16 residues. In nucleotides, the CDR3 is TGTGCCAGCAGCCAAGATTTCCGGGGAACCGGCACTGAAGCTTTCTTT. Amino acid sequence: CASSQDFRGTGTEAFF.

The chain employs TRBV4-2 and TRBJ2-2; 13 nucleotides align to TRBD2. Germline loops: CDR1 LGHNA, CDR2 YNFKEQ. This CDR3 region has 21 residues. The V and J ends lost 3 bases and 2 bases, in that order; junction bases with no gene match: 15. DNA for the CDR3: TGTGCCAGCAGCCATACTGTGGGCGGACTAGCGGGGGCCCACAACACCGGGGAGCTGTTTTTT. As protein: CASSHTVGGLAGAHNTGELFF.

In its sample, this clone was seen a few times. The chain carries TRBV7-2 and TRBJ2-5; TRBD2 matches 7 bases. Trimming removed 3 bases from V and 2 bases from J; junction bases left unmatched: 6. CDR1 SGHTA and CDR2 FQGNSA come from the germline V gene. The CDR3 loop spans 15 amino acids. In DNA, the CDR3 is TGTGCCAGCAGCTTCGCCGGGACTAAGCAAGAGACCCAGTACTTC. Its translation is CASSFAGTKQETQYF.

CDR3 in DNA: TGTGCCAGCAGCCAATCAGGGTACAATAACGAAAAACTGTTTTTT. It encodes CASSQSGYNNEKLFF. J is TRBJ1-4 and V is TRBV3-1 (or the pseudogene TRBV3-2); the D gene is possibly TRBD1 (5 bases). Germline V CDR1 and CDR2: LGHDT, YNNKEL (reference sequence). The V end was cut by 2 bases, the J end by 8 bases, with 15 bases between. CDR3 length: 15 amino acids.

This chain's CDR3 is CASRGQGIYGYTF. CDR3 bases: TGTGCCAGCAGAGGGCAGGGGATTTATGGCTACACCTTC. The chain combines TRBV12-3 or TRBV12-4 with TRBJ1-2; a possible D gene is TRBD1 (6 bases). The V and J ends lost 6 bases and 5 bases respectively, with 13 bases between them. The CDR3 has 13 residues.